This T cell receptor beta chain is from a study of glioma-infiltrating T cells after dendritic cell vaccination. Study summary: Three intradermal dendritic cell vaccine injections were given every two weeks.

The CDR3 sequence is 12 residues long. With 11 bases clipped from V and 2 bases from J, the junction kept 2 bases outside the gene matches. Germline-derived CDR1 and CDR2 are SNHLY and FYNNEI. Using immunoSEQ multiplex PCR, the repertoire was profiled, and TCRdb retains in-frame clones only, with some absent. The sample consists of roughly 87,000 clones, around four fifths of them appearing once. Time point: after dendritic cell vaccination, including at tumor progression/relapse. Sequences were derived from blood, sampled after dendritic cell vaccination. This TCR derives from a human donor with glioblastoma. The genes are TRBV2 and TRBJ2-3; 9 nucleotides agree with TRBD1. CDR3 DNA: TGTGCCGGGGACAGGGACACAGATACGCAGTATTTT. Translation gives CAGDRDTDTQYF.